Below, 21 T cell receptor beta chains from the same sample are listed, as sequenced in a study of STAT5B mutations in CD4+ large granular lymphocyte leukemia. The assay was immunoSEQ multiplex PCR, and TCRdb's table has in-frame clones only and misses some. The sample contains fewer than 30,000 clones, roughly 79% of which appear only once. The source material was CD4+ T cells from blood buffy coats. These receptors were obtained from a human donor in good health.

The V gene is TRBV19, the J gene TRBJ2-1; maybe TRBD2 (6 bases). CDR1 and CDR2 from the germline V gene are LNHDA and SQIVND (reference sequence). V gave up 1 base and J gave up 0 bases, with 10 bases separating them. There are 16 residues in the CDR3. The CDR3 nucleotides read TGTGCCAGTAGTATAGTGGGACTTGGCTCCTACAATGAGCAGTTCTTC. Its translation is CASSIVGLGSYNEQFF. Full variable domain (rest looked up from reference TRBV19 and TRBJ2-1): DGGITQSPKYLFRKEGQNVTLSCEQNLNHDAMYWYRQDPGQGLRLIYYSQIVNDFQKGDIAEGYSVSREKKESFPLTVTSAQKNPTAFYLCASSIVGLGSYNEQFFGPGTRLTVL.

The chain employs TRBV18 and TRBJ1-6; the D gene is possibly TRBD1 (5 bases). CDR1 and CDR2 (germline): KGHSH, LQKENI. The CDR3 loop spans 15 amino acids. The ends were cut back, 2 bases at V and 6 bases at J, with 11 bases in the middle. The CDR3 DNA follows: TGTGCCAGCTCACCAGCGGGGGGGTCTAATTCACCCCTCCACTTT. Its protein product is CASSPAGGSNSPLHF.

The chain couples TRBV2 to TRBJ2-1; a weak D match, TRBD2 (5 bases). There are 12 residues in the CDR3. V was trimmed by 6 bases and J by 7 bases, leaving 10 bases between them. CDR1 and CDR2 from the germline V gene are SNHLY and FYNNEI. The CDR3 nucleotides are TGTGCCAGCAGCGGACTCGCAAATGAGCAGTTCTTC. It yields the protein CASSGLANEQFF.

J is TRBJ2-2 and V is TRBV5-1; tentative D call: TRBD1 (5 bases). CDR1 and CDR2 from the germline V gene are SGHRS and YFSETQ. The length of the CDR3 is 16 residues. Between the trimmed V and J ends, which lost 0 bases and 4 bases, there was a span of 13 bases. DNA of the CDR3: TGCGCCAGCAGCTTGGGGACACCTTCCCCCACCGGGGAGCTGTTTTTT. Residues: CASSLGTPSPTGELFF. Drawing the rest from reference TRBV5-1 and TRBJ2-2, the complete variable domain is KAGVTQTPRYLIKTRGQQVTLSCSPISGHRSVSWYQQTPGQGLQFLFEYFSETQRNKGNFPGRFSGRQFSNSRSEMNVSTLELGDSALYLCASSLGTPSPTGELFFGEGSRLTVL.

The chain joins TRBV7-2 to TRBJ1-2; no definite D call. The CDR3 is 16 residues long. Trimming removed 1 base from V and 4 bases from J, with 16 bases in between. Germline CDR1 SGHTA, CDR2 FQGNSA. The CDR3 here is CASSLEEGPLFYGYTF. CDR3 DNA sequence: TGTGCCAGCAGCTTAGAGGAGGGCCCCCTTTTCTATGGCTACACCTTC.

The rearrangement links TRBV7-2 to TRBJ2-1, with 8 bases identical to TRBD2. The J segment lost 8 bases and the V segment lost 7 bases, leaving 13 bases of the junction unmatched. CDR3 length: 15 residues. The V gene's germline CDR1 is SGHTA and CDR2 FQGNSA. For the CDR3, the DNA is TGTGCCAGCATCCTAAGGGCGGGGGGCCATGATGAGCAGTTCTTC. This sequence encodes CASILRAGGHDEQFF.

In its sample, this clone was seen once. CDR3 loop: CASSLLGTSGGNEQFF. The CDR3 DNA is TGTGCCAGCAGCTTACTTGGGACTAGCGGGGGAAATGAGCAGTTCTTC. The V gene is TRBV7-2, the J gene TRBJ2-1; 14 positions match TRBD2. V was clipped by 2 bases and J by 7 bases; unmatched bases: 4. Germline CDR1 SGHTA, CDR2 FQGNSA. The CDR3 runs 16 residues. Complete variable domain (other parts from reference TRBV7-2 and TRBJ2-1): GAGVSQSPSNKVTEKGKDVELRCDPISGHTALYWYRQSLGQGLEFLIYFQGNSAPDKSGLPSDRFSAERTGGSVSTLTIQRTQQEDSAVYLCASSLLGTSGGNEQFFGPGTRLTVL.

This chain links TRBV7-8 with TRBJ1-3, with D tentatively TRBD1 (5 bases). Trimming shortened V by 1 base and J by 2 bases, and 6 bases separated the two germline ends. The CDR3 has 14 residues. Germline CDR1 SGHVS, CDR2 FQNEAQ. The CDR3 region has the DNA TGTGCCAGCAGCTTAGGGGGGACTGGAAACACCATATATTTT. Translating it yields CASSLGGTGNTIYF.

The chain has TRBV5-4 and TRBJ2-2; TRBD1 is a possible D gene (8 bases). The CDR3 spans 16 residues. Trimming took 3 bases from V and 8 from J, leaving 20 bases between them. Germline CDR1 reads SGHNT; CDR2 reads YYREEE (reference sequence). CDR3 DNA: TGTGCCAGCAGCTGGGGGGGACAGGCACGGAGGGGGGAGCTGTTTTTT. It is translated as CASSWGGQARRGELFF.

The gene calls are TRBV7-8 and TRBJ2-3; D may be TRBD1 (6 bases). The CDR3 covers 15 residues. The V gene's germline CDR1 is SGHVS and CDR2 FQNEAQ. V lost 5 bases and J lost 3, with 15 bases in between. As DNA, the CDR3 is TGTGCCAGCAGCAAGTACAGGGCCGGTACAGATACGCAGTATTTT. Its translation: CASSKYRAGTDTQYF.

The chain recombines TRBV5-8 with TRBJ2-1; 7 nucleotides align to TRBD2. V gave up 4 bases and J gave up 8 bases; unmatched junction bases: 27. The CDR3 runs 20 residues. In germline, CDR1 is SGHTS, CDR2 YDEGEE. CDR3 bases: TGTGCCAGCAGCCTAGAGCAGCGGGGACTATTCCTATACAATAGAGATGAGCAGTTCTTC. It codes for CASSLEQRGLFLYNRDEQFF.

This chain joins TRBV11-2 and TRBJ2-7; D might be TRBD2 (6 bases). Germline V lookup: CDR1 SGHAT, CDR2 FQNNGV. The CDR3 is made up of 15 amino acids. The V gene lost 0 bases and the J gene lost 3 bases, with 12 bases spanning the gap. DNA of the CDR3: TGTGCCAGCAGCTTAGATTCCCTGACTAGCTACGAGCAGTACTTC. It is translated as CASSLDSLTSYEQYF.

The chain recombines TRBV19 with TRBJ1-4; D gene uncertain. Germline values: CDR1 LNHDA, CDR2 SQIVND (reference sequence). V was shortened by 0 bases and J by 14 bases, with 16 bases between the two germline ends. The CDR3 has 14 amino acids. The DNA for the CDR3 is TGTGCCAGTAGTATAGATCGGTCCTCGGGAGGGCTGTTTTTT. This translates into CASSIDRSSGGLFF.

The chain couples TRBV15 to TRBJ2-2; D is tentatively TRBD1 or TRBD2 (7 bases each). The CDR3 is 18 amino acids. V was trimmed by 0 bases and J by 5 bases, leaving 19 bases between them. In germline, CDR1 is LNHNV, CDR2 YYDKDF (reference sequence). The CDR3: CATSRDGGGRTGTGELFF. CDR3 bases: TGTGCCACCAGCAGAGATGGGGGGGGGAGGACAGGAACCGGGGAGCTGTTTTTT.

The V call is TRBV7-2, the J call TRBJ2-3; D may be TRBD1 or TRBD2 (6 bases each). The V end was cut by 6 bases, the J end by 3 bases, with 16 bases between. The germline CDR1 and CDR2 sequences are SGHTA and FQGNSA. The CDR3 is 15 residues long. The CDR3 region is CASRRRGGRTDTQYF. CDR3 nucleotide sequence: TGTGCCAGCAGACGCCGAGGGGGGCGGACAGATACGCAGTATTTT.

This clone came up once. The rearrangement links TRBV30 to TRBJ2-5; the D is unclear. This CDR3 region has 15 residues. Deletions cut 0 bases from V and 5 bases from J, with 16 bases between. The V gene's germline CDR1 is GTSNPN and CDR2 SVGIG (reference sequence). CDR3 loop: CAWSVTGGAQETQYF. As DNA, the CDR3 is TGTGCCTGGAGTGTCACGGGTGGAGCACAGGAGACCCAGTACTTC.

Concerning this clone: Other nucleotide sequences in the sample specify the same CDR3. The V and J genes are TRBV18 and TRBJ2-5; D uncertain. The CDR3 is 11 residues long. Germline V gives CDR1 KGHSH, CDR2 LQKENI. V lost 3 bases, J lost 3 bases, and 2 bases lay in between. The CDR3: CASSPEETQYF. CDR3 DNA: TGTGCCAGCTCACCGGAAGAGACCCAGTACTTC.

This clone appeared a single time. The chain couples TRBV6-1 to TRBJ2-1; 9 nucleotides match TRBD2. The length of the CDR3 is 15 residues. The ends lost 0 bases at V and 7 bases at J; junction bases unmatched: 4. CDR1 is MNHNS and CDR2 is SASEGT in the germline V gene. The CDR3 region is CASSEALSGGNEQFF. The CDR3 DNA follows: TGTGCCAGCAGTGAAGCGTTGAGCGGGGGGAATGAGCAGTTCTTC.

CDR3: CASSPPGGDSGNTIYF. The CDR3 nucleotides read TGCGCCAGCAGCCCGCCCGGCGGGGACTCTGGAAACACCATATATTTT. The rearrangement uses TRBV5-1 and TRBJ1-3, with unresolved D. With 4 bases removed from V and 0 bases from J, the gap between germline ends came to 14 bases. Germline CDR1 and CDR2: SGHRS and YFSETQ. CDR3 size: 16 residues. Full variable domain (missing parts from reference TRBV5-1 and TRBJ1-3): KAGVTQTPRYLIKTRGQQVTLSCSPISGHRSVSWYQQTPGQGLQFLFEYFSETQRNKGNFPGRFSGRQFSNSRSEMNVSTLELGDSALYLCASSPPGGDSGNTIYFGEGSWLTVV.

This chain's CDR3 is CAWTTGSLANTIYF. Written as DNA, the CDR3 is TGTGCCTGGACCACAGGGAGTCTTGCAAACACCATATATTTT. The chain carries TRBV30 and TRBJ1-3; perhaps TRBD1 as D (6 bases). V lost 4 bases, J lost 6 bases, and 16 bases lay in between. The CDR3 spans 14 residues. The germline V gene encodes CDR1 GTSNPN and CDR2 SVGIG (reference sequence).

V usage is TRBV30 and J usage is TRBJ2-2, with TRBD2 matching 14 bases. The germline V gene encodes CDR1 GTSNPN and CDR2 SVGIG (reference sequence). V lost 5 bases, J lost 6 bases, and 8 bases stayed unmatched. The CDR3 has 16 amino acids. In DNA, the CDR3 is TGTGCCTGGGGGCCGGGACTAGCGGGAGCGGCCGGGGAGCTGTTTTTT. It specifies CAWGPGLAGAAGELFF.